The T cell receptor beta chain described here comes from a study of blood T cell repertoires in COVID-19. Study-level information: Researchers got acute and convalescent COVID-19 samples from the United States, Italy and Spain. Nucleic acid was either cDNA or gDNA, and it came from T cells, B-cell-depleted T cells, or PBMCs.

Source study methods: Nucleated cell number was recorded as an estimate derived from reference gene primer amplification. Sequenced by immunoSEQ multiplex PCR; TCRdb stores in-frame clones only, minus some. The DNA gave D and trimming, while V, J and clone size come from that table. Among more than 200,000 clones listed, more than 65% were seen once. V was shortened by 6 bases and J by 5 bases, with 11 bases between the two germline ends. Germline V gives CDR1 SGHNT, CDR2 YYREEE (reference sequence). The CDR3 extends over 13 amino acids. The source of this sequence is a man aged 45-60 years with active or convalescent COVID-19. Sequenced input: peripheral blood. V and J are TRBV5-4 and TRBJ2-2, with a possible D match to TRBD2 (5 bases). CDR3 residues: CASMPSGTGELFF. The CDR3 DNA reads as TGTGCCAGCATGCCCTCGGGGACCGGGGAGCTGTTTTTT.